This T cell receptor (beta chain) was observed in a study of blood T cell repertoires in COVID-19 (dated by TCRdb to about 2020). With regard to the full study: Samples from collaborators originated in the United States, Italy and Spain and spanned both the acute and convalescent phases of COVID-19. The material from the prospective study consisted of cDNA or gDNA derived from T cells, B-cell-depleted T cells, or PBMCs. Deeply sampled blood TCRbeta repertoires from subjects exposed to, actively infected with, or recovered from COVID-19 were included in the dataset. The repertoires were released in a freely available public database intended as a resource for research on the immune response to SARS-CoV-2. Samples came from the ongoing ImmuneRACE study (first 160 participants) plus 1,254 subjects from 6 global collaborators. A de-identified subject ID, COVID-19 status, age in years and sex were almost always included in the sample metadata. Where HLA class I and class II types were available, the types were taken from metadata supplied by the sample provider, not from assay-based typing.

What the research found in general, with its limitations: Clinical and demographic metadata were provided uncurated, with the amount varying by source and participant.

In regard to this clone: The target of this receptor is not known. The sample holds no much larger clone one base away, and base qualities are not on file.

The immunoSEQ Assay, a bias-controlled multiplex PCR, was used to amplify TCRbeta CDR3 regions from genomic DNA. In the paper's pipeline: Nucleated cell counts per sample were estimated from amplification of reference gene primers within the assay. Sequence reads were collapsed and filtered to measure the absolute abundance of every unique TCRbeta CDR3 rearrangement. Productive Simpson clonality was computed per sample as the square root of Simpson's diversity index over productive rearrangements. This is the immuneACCESS table as TCRdb keeps it, with only in-frame sequences that have V and J called. A part of the clones is gone; compared with another copy, unresolved V genes explain less than half, and the rest is unexplained. That table gives V, J and clone size, and the DNA gave D and trimming. This sample is represented by more than 200,000 clones; roughly 80% of them were singletons. The ten largest clonotypes hold 2% to 3% of the sample.

The CDR3 runs 11 amino acids, cysteine and phenylalanine included. Only the CDR3 region is kept as DNA, spanning 33 bases read in frame from base 1. The germline V gene provides CDR1 MNHEY and CDR2 SVGAGI. V loses 9 bases, J loses 5 bases, and the germline ends lie 10 bases apart. Each collaborating institution followed its own protocols to collect whole blood in K2EDTA tubes. For TCRbeta analysis, collaborators shipped samples in one of three forms: frozen whole blood, isolated PBMCs, or DNA extracted from either of those sample types. The receptor was isolated from a woman between 40 and 55 years old with active or convalescent COVID-19. The sequenced sample consisted of peripheral blood. The chain uses TRBV6-5 and TRBJ1-1, and possibly TRBD1, on 6 matching bases. The CDR3 amino acid sequence is: CASGGATEAFF. The sequenced DNA: TGTGCCAGTGGGGGGGCAACTGAAGCTTTCTTT.